This T cell receptor beta chain derives from a study of human T cells and chemical hapten exposure. The authors' processing: Between roughly 20,000 and 690,600 TCRs appeared in each sample, and the median stood at 95,638. TCRdb used MiXCR to reprocess the RACE reads, holding one entry per CDR3 protein. TCRdb, rather than the study authors, made the V and J calls. The sample yields about 120,000 distinct CDR3 sequences, approximately 13% seen once. Sample time point: pre-sensitization, week 0. Described treatment: therapeutic diphenylcyclopropenone sensitization with weekly scalp DPC. In its sample, this clonotype was seen many times. Its antigen is currently unknown. The CDR3 is made up of 16 amino acids. In germline, CDR1 is SGHRS, CDR2 YFSETQ. V was pared by 3 bases and J by 0 bases, with 10 bases between. General study points: DPC sensitization left the count of TCRs above 1 in 1000 unchanged.

Sequences were derived from whole blood, sampled in connection with sensitization to the hapten diphenylcyclopropenone (DPC). The clonotype was recovered from a woman in her late teens or twenties with alopecia areata. Some clones in this sample may be carry-over from other donors' samples. The rearrangement uses TRBV5-1 and TRBJ1-6, with D unclear. The CDR3 loop is CASSSRPISYNSPLHF. CDR3 bases: TGCGCCAGCAGCTCGCGACCGATCTCCTATAATTCACCCCTCCACTTT.